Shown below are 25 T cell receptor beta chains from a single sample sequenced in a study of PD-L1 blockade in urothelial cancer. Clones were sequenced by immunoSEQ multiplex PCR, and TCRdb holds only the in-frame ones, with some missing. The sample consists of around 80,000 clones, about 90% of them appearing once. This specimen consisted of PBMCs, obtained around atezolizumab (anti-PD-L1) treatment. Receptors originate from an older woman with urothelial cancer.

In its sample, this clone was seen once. This chain's CDR3 is CASSPRTSVTDTQYF. For the CDR3, the DNA is TGTGCCAGCAGTCCAAGAACTAGCGTCACAGATACGCAGTATTTT. The chain recombines TRBV27 with TRBJ2-3; 7 bases align to TRBD2. The junction had 7 bases not matched to a gene; V was cut back by 5 bases and J by 2 bases. Germline-derived CDR1 and CDR2 are MNHEY and SMNVEV (reference sequence). The CDR3 runs to 15 residues.

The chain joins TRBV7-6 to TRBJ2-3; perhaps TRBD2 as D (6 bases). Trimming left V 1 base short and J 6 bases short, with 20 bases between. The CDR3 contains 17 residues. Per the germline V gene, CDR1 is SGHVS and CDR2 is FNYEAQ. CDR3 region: CASSLVGSGGSLDTQYF. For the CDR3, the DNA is TGTGCCAGCAGCTTAGTTGGTAGCGGCGGATCATTGGATACGCAGTATTTT.

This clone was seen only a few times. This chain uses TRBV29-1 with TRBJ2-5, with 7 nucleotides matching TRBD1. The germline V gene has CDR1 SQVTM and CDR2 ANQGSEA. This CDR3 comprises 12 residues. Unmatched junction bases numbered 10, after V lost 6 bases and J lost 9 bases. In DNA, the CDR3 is TGCAGCGTCGCCCGGGACAGTTTTCCCCAGTACTTC. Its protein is CSVARDSFPQYF.

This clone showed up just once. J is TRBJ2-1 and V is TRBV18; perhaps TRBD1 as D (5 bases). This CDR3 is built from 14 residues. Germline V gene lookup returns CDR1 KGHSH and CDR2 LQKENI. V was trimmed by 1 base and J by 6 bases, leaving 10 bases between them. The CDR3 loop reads CASSPRARVNEQFF. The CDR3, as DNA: TGTGCCAGCTCACCACGGGCCAGGGTCAATGAGCAGTTCTTC.

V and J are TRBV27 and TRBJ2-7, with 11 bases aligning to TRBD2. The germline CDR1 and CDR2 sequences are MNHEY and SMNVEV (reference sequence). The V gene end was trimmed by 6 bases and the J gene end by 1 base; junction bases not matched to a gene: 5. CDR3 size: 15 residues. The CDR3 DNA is TGTGCCAGCAGAGCCGGACTAGCGGGTTCCTACGAGCAGTACTTC. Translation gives CASRAGLAGSYEQYF.

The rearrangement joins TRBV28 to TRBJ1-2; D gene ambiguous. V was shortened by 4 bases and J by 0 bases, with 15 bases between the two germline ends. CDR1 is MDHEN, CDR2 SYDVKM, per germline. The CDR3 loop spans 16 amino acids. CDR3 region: CASSSLTSQANYGYTF. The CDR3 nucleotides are TGTGCCAGCAGTTCCCTGACGAGTCAGGCTAACTATGGCTACACCTTC.

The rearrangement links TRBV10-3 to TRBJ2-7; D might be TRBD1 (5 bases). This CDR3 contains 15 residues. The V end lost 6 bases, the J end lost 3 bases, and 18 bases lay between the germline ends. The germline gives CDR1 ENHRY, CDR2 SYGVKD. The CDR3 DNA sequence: TGTGCCATCAGGATGCCAGGGCCAGACGACTACGAGCAGTACTTC. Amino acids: CAIRMPGPDDYEQYF.

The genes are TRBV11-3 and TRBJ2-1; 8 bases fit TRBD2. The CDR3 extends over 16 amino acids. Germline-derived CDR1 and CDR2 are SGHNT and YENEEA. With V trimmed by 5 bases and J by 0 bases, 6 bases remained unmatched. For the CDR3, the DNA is TGTGCCAGCAGCGAGGCGGGGGGTCCCTCCTACAATGAGCAGTTCTTC. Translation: CASSEAGGPSYNEQFF. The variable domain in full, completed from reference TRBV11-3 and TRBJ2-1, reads EAGVVQSPRYKIIEKKQPVAFWCNPISGHNTLYWYLQNLGQGPELLIRYENEEAVDDSQLPKDRFSAERLKGVDSTLKIQPAELGDSAVYLCASSEAGGPSYNEQFFGPGTRLTVL.

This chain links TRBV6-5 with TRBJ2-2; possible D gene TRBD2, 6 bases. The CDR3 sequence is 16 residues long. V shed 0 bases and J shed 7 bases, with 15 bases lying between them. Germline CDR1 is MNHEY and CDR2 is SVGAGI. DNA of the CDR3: TGTGCCAGCAGTTACTCGATTGCGGGACTTAGCGGGGAGCTGTTTTTT. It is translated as CASSYSIAGLSGELFF.

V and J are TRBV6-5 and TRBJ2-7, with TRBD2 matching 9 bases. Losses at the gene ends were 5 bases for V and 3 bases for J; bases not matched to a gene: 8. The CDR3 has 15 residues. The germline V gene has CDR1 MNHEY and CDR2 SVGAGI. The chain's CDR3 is CASSPTSGKNYEQYF. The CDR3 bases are TGTGCCAGCAGTCCGACTAGCGGCAAGAACTACGAGCAGTACTTC.

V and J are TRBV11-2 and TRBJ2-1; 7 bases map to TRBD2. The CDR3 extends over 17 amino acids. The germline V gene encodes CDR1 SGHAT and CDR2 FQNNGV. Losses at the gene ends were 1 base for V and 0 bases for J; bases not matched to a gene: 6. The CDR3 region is CASSLVAGVASYNEQFF. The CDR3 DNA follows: TGTGCCAGCAGCTTAGTTGCGGGAGTGGCCTCCTACAATGAGCAGTTCTTC.

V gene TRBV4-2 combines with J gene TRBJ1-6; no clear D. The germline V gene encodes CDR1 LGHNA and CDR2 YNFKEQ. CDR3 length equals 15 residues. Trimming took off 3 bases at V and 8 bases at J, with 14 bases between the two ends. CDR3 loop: CASSQVAGEDSPLHF. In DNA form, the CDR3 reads TGTGCCAGCAGCCAGGTGGCGGGTGAAGATTCACCCCTCCACTTT.

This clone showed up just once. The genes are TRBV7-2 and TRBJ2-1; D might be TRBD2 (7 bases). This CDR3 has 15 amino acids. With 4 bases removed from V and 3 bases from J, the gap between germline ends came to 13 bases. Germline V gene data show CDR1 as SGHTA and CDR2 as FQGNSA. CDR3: CASSWKGGDYNEQFF. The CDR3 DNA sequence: TGTGCCAGCAGCTGGAAGGGGGGGGACTACAATGAGCAGTTCTTC.

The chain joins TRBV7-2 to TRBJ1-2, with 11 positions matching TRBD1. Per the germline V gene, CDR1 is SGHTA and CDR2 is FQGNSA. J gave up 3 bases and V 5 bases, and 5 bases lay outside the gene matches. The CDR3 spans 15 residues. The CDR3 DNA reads TGTGCCAGCAGCAAAGGACAGGGGGCGGACTATGGCTACACCTTC. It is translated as CASSKGQGADYGYTF. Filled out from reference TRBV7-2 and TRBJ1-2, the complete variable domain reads GAGVSQSPSNKVTEKGKDVELRCDPISGHTALYWYRQSLGQGLEFLIYFQGNSAPDKSGLPSDRFSAERTGGSVSTLTIQRTQQEDSAVYLCASSKGQGADYGYTFGSGTRLTVV.

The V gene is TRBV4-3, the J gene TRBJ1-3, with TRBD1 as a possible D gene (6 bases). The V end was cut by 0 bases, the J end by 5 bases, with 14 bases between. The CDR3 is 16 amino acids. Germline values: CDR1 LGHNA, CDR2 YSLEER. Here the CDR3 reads CASSQEWQGNRNTIYF. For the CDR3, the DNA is TGCGCCAGCAGCCAAGAGTGGCAGGGGAATCGAAACACCATATATTTT.

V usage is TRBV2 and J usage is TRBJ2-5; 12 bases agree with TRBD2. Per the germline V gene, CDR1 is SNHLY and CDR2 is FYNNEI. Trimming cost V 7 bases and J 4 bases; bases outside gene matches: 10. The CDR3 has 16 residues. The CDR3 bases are TGTGCCAGCAAACCAGGACTAGCGGGAAGGTTAGAGACCCAGTACTTC. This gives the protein CASKPGLAGRLETQYF.

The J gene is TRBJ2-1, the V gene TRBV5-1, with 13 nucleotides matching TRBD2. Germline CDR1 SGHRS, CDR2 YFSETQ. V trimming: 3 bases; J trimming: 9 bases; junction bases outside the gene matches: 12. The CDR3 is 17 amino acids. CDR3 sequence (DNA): TGCGCCAGCAGCTGGGAGGGGACTAGCGGGACCCTTGGTGAGCAGTTCTTC. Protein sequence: CASSWEGTSGTLGEQFF.

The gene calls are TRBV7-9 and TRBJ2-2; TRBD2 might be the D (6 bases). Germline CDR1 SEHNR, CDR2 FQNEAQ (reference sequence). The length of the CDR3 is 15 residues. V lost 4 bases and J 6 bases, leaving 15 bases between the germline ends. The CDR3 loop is CASSSGTGEAGELFF. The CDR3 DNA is TGTGCCAGCAGCTCGGGGACTGGGGAGGCCGGGGAGCTGTTTTTT. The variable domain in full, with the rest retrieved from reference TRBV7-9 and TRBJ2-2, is DTGVSQNPRHKITKRGQNVTFRCDPISEHNRLYWYRQTLGQGPEFLTYFQNEAQLEKSRLLSDRFSAERPKGSFSTLEIQRTEQGDSAMYLCASSSGTGEAGELFFGEGSRLTVL.

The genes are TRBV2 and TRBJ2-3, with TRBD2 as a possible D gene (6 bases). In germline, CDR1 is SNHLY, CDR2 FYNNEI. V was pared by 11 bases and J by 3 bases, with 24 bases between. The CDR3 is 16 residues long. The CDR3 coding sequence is TGTGCCTGCGAACGGGGGTCTACACTTGGAACAGATACGCAGTATTTT. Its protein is CACERGSTLGTDTQYF.

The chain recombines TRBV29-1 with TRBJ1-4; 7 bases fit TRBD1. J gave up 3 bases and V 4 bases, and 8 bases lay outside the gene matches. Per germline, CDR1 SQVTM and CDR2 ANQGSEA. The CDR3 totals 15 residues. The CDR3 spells CSVAEGGTPNEKLFF. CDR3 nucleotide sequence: TGCAGCGTTGCCGAAGGGGGCACCCCTAATGAAAAACTGTTTTTT.

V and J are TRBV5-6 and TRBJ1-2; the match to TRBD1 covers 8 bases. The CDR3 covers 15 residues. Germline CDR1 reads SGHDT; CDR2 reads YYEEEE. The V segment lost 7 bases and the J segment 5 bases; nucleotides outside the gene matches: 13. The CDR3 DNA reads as TGTGCCAGCTCCGGACAGGGAGGTGTCATGTATGGCTACACCTTC. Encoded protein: CASSGQGGVMYGYTF.

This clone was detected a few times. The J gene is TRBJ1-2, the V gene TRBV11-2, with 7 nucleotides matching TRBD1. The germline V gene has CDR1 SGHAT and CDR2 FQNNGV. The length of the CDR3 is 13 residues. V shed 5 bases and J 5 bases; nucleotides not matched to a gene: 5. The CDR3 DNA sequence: TGTGCCAGCAGCGTCGACAGGGAGTATGGCTACACCTTC. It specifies CASSVDREYGYTF.

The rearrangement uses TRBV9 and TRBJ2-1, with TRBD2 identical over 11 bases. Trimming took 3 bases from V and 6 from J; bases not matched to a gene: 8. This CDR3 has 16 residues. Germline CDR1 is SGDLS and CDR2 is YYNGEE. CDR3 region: CASSGGLAGGPNEQFF. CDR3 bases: TGTGCCAGCAGCGGGGGATTAGCGGGGGGGCCCAATGAGCAGTTCTTC. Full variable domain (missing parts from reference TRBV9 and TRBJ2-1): DSGVTQTPKHLITATGQRVTLRCSPRSGDLSVYWYQQSLDQGLQFLIQYYNGEERAKGNILERFSAQQFPDLHSELNLSSLELGDSALYFCASSGGLAGGPNEQFFGPGTRLTVL.

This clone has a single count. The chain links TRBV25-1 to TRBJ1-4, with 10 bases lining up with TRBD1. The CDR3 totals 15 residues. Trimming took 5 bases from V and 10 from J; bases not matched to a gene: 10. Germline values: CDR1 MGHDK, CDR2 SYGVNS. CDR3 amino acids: CASSSSPGQGPKLFF. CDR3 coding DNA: TGTGCCAGCAGTTCATCCCCGGGACAGGGGCCAAAACTGTTTTTT. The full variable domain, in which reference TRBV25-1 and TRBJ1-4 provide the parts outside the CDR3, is EADIYQTPRYLVIGTGKKITLECSQTMGHDKMYWYQQDPGMELHLIHYSYGVNSTEKGDLSSESTVSRIRTEHFPLTLESARPSHTSQYLCASSSSPGQGPKLFFGSGTQLSVL.

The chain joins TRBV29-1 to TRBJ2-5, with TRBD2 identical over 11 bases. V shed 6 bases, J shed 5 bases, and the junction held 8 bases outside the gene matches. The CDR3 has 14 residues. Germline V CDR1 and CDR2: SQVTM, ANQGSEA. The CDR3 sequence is CSVTTSGRGETQYF. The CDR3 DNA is TGCAGCGTCACCACTAGCGGGAGAGGGGAGACCCAGTACTTC.